Listed below are T cell receptor beta chains from one sample, sequenced in a study of blood T cell repertoires in COVID-19. Profiling relied on immunoSEQ multiplex PCR, and the TCRdb table lists in-frame clones only, not all of them. The table has about 150,000 clones, approximately 83% seen once. The sample taken for sequencing was peripheral blood. The receptors here all came from a woman over 75 with acute or convalescent COVID-19. Each CDR3 is given with its conserved first and last residue. The D gene is left open where the match is weak. Clone size is not always given. Where it is, it says once, few, many or a class for expanded clones.

>TRBV19|.|TRBD1|TRBJ2-2
CASRRQGASTGELFF
TGTGCCAGTAGACGACAGGGGGCGAGCACCGGGGAGCTGTTTTTT
>TRBV14|.|.|TRBJ2-6
CASSQDWGDSGANVLTF
TGTGCCAGCAGCCAAGATTGGGGGGACTCTGGGGCCAACGTCCTGACTTTC
>TRBV12-3/TRBV12-4|few|.|TRBJ2-7
CASRKQGGEQYF
TGTGCCAGCAGAAAACAGGGTGGGGAGCAGTACTTC
>TRBV6-1|.|.|TRBJ1-3
CASSGRAGRSGNTIYF
TGTGCCAGCAGTGGCAGAGCAGGTCGCTCTGGAAACACCATATATTTT
>TRBV6-5|.|.|TRBJ1-6
CASSDSFNSPLHF
TGTGCCAGCAGCGACAGTTTTAATTCACCCCTCCACTTT
>TRBV6-5|.|.|TRBJ2-7
CASSQTDILYEQYF
TGTGCCAGCAGCCAGACAGATATTCTCTACGAGCAGTACTTC
>TRBV5-4|.|TRBD1|TRBJ1-4
CASSWGQGTNEKLFF
TGTGCCAGCAGCTGGGGACAGGGAACTAATGAAAAACTGTTTTTT
>TRBV2|few|.|TRBJ2-7
CASGTYEQYF
TGTGCCAGCGGGACTTACGAGCAGTACTTC
>TRBV18|.|TRBD2|TRBJ2-5
CASSRLAGEWETQYF
TGTGCCAGCTCCCGACTAGCGGGAGAGTGGGAGACCCAGTACTTC
>TRBV5-1|.|TRBD2|TRBJ2-1
CASRAGGPYNEQFF
TGCGCCAGCAGAGCGGGGGGGCCCTACAATGAGCAGTTCTTC
>TRBV3-1/TRBV3-2|.|TRBD1|TRBJ1-6
CASSQGTGINSPLHF
TGTGCCAGCAGCCAAGGGACAGGGATCAATTCACCCCTCCACTTT
>TRBV6-5|.|.|TRBJ1-2
CASSYSKADGYTF
TGTGCCAGCAGTTACTCAAAAGCCGATGGCTACACCTTC
>TRBV6-5|.|.|TRBJ2-7
CASRTTGPYEQYF
TGTGCCAGCAGGACCACAGGGCCCTACGAGCAGTACTTC
>TRBV27|many|TRBD1|TRBJ2-7
CASRALGLGGGQGARYEQYF
TGTGCCAGCAGAGCCCTCGGTCTTGGTGGAGGACAGGGGGCGCGGTACGAGCAGTACTTC
>TRBV10-3|.|TRBD2|TRBJ2-3
CAISDMAGDLTQYF
TGTGCCATCAGTGACATGGCGGGAGATTTGACGCAGTATTTT
>TRBV5-1|.|.|TRBJ1-1
CASRKGTGTMNTEAFF
TGCGCCAGCAGAAAGGGTACGGGGACTATGAACACTGAAGCTTTCTTT
>TRBV6-5|few|.|TRBJ2-7
CAAWRGGPYEQYF
TGTGCCGCCTGGAGGGGGGGGCCCTACGAGCAGTACTTC
>TRBV3-1/TRBV3-2|.|.|TRBJ2-7
CASRATGSYEQYF
TGTGCCAGCAGGGCGACAGGTTCCTACGAGCAGTACTTC
>TRBV28|.|.|TRBJ1-3
CASSEVTGNTIYF
TGTGCCAGCAGTGAGGTTACTGGAAACACCATATATTTT
>TRBV30|.|.|TRBJ2-3
CAWSHGSRGTDTQYF
TGTGCCTGGAGTCACGGTTCGAGGGGCACAGATACGCAGTATTTT
>TRBV19|.|.|TRBJ1-5
CASSIETNQPQHF
TGTGCCAGTAGTATAGAAACAAATCAGCCCCAGCATTTT
>TRBV7-2|few|TRBD2|TRBJ2-7
CASSPIDGGWTYEQYF
TGTGCCAGCAGCCCGATAGACGGGGGGTGGACCTACGAGCAGTACTTC
>TRBV4-1|.|TRBD2|TRBJ2-7
CASSQESASGLYEQYF
TGCGCCAGCAGCCAAGAGTCGGCTAGCGGGCTCTACGAGCAGTACTTC
>TRBV10-3|.|.|TRBJ1-2
CAISEGDKTENYGYTF
TGTGCCATCAGTGAGGGGGATAAGACAGAGAACTATGGCTACACCTTC
>TRBV6-2/TRBV6-3|.|.|TRBJ2-7
CASSYFRSDEQYF
TGTGCCAGCAGTTACTTCCGGTCCGACGAGCAGTACTTC
>TRBV9|.|.|TRBJ2-1
CASSVGLFSGDEQFF
TGTGCCAGCAGCGTAGGCCTTTTCTCGGGGGATGAGCAGTTCTTC
>TRBV5-1|.|TRBD1|TRBJ2-5
CASSLPTGTETQYF
TGCGCCAGCAGCTTACCGACAGGGACGGAGACCCAGTACTTC
>TRBV4-1|once|TRBD1|TRBJ2-7
CASSQDSPDRGREQYF
TGCGCCAGCAGCCAAGATTCCCCGGACAGGGGGCGCGAGCAGTACTTC
>TRBV30|.|TRBD1|TRBJ1-2
CAWRQGAGYGYTF
TGTGCCTGGAGGCAGGGGGCGGGCTATGGCTACACCTTC
>TRBV28|.|TRBD1|TRBJ1-1
CASYRDSGQMNTEAFF
TGTGCCAGTTACCGGGACAGCGGACAAATGAACACTGAAGCTTTCTTT
>TRBV19|.|TRBD1|TRBJ2-2
CASSPSRDRAGELFF
TGTGCCAGTAGTCCGTCCCGGGACAGGGCCGGGGAGCTGTTTTTT
>TRBV30|.|.|TRBJ2-2
CASRQNILAGELFF
TGTGCCAGCCGACAGAATATTCTCGCCGGGGAGCTGTTTTTT
>TRBV5-6|few|TRBD2|TRBJ2-3
CASSFSGTRSTDTQYF
TGTGCCAGCAGCTTCTCCGGGACTAGGAGCACAGATACGCAGTATTTT
>TRBV14|.|.|TRBJ1-1
CASSLLAGGGGAFF
TGTGCCAGCAGCCTTTTAGCCGGCGGGGGAGGAGCTTTCTTT
>TRBV19|.|.|TRBJ2-2
CASSTPGHFTGELFF
TGTGCCAGTAGTACCCCGGGACATTTCACCGGGGAGCTGTTTTTT
>TRBV19|.|.|TRBJ2-1
CASSIVTSRPDNEQFF
TGTGCCAGTAGTATAGTGACTAGTCGCCCGGACAATGAGCAGTTCTTC
>TRBV4-1|few|.|TRBJ2-1
CASSQGKSVEQFF
TGCGCCAGCAGCCAAGGAAAAAGCGTTGAGCAGTTCTTC
>TRBV4-3|.|TRBD2|TRBJ2-7
CASSQASGGGYEQYF
TGCGCCAGCAGCCAAGCTAGCGGGGGGGGCTACGAGCAGTACTTC
>TRBV6-1|.|TRBD1|TRBJ1-2
CASSEWGRGLYGYTF
TGTGCCAGCAGTGAATGGGGCAGGGGGCTCTATGGCTACACCTTC
>TRBV6-5|.|.|TRBJ1-1
CASSPPGRVTEAFF
TGTGCCAGCAGTCCCCCGGGGAGGGTCACTGAAGCTTTCTTT
>TRBV11-2|.|.|TRBJ1-1
CASSLGGRSAAPHTEAFF
TGTGCCAGCAGCTTAGGAGGCAGGTCAGCGGCCCCCCACACTGAAGCTTTCTTT
>TRBV7-3|few|TRBD2|TRBJ2-1
CASSSRLAGGYNEQFF
TGTGCCAGCAGTTCCAGACTAGCGGGGGGCTACAATGAGCAGTTCTTC
>TRBV5-6|.|.|TRBJ1-6
CASSFQERISPLHF
TGTGCCAGCAGCTTTCAGGAACGTATCTCACCCCTCCACTTT
>TRBV15|.|TRBD1|TRBJ1-2
CATSRWTGGDYGYTF
TGTGCCACCAGCAGATGGACAGGGGGTGACTATGGCTACACCTTC
>TRBV9|.|TRBD1|TRBJ1-2
CASSTGQGNYGYTF
TGTGCCAGCAGCACGGGACAGGGGAACTATGGCTACACCTTC
>TRBV5-4|.|.|TRBJ1-2
CASSLGDRRFYGYTF
TGTGCCAGCAGCTTGGGGGATAGGAGGTTCTATGGCTACACCTTC
>TRBV11-3|few|.|TRBJ2-1
CASSLEASTIHPNEQFF
TGTGCCAGCAGCTTAGAGGCTAGCACAATCCACCCGAATGAGCAGTTCTTC
>TRBV10-3|.|TRBD1|TRBJ2-6
CAIRTGTGVSGANVLTF
TGTGCCATCAGGACCGGGACAGGGGTCTCTGGGGCCAACGTCCTGACTTTC
>TRBV6-6|.|.|TRBJ2-1
CASSPWSGVTYNEQFF
TGTGCCAGCAGTCCCTGGTCGGGGGTCACCTACAATGAGCAGTTCTTC
>TRBV7-9|once|TRBD1|TRBJ1-5
CASSSDRGDTQPQHF
TGTGCCAGCAGCTCGGACAGGGGGGATACTCAGCCCCAGCATTTT